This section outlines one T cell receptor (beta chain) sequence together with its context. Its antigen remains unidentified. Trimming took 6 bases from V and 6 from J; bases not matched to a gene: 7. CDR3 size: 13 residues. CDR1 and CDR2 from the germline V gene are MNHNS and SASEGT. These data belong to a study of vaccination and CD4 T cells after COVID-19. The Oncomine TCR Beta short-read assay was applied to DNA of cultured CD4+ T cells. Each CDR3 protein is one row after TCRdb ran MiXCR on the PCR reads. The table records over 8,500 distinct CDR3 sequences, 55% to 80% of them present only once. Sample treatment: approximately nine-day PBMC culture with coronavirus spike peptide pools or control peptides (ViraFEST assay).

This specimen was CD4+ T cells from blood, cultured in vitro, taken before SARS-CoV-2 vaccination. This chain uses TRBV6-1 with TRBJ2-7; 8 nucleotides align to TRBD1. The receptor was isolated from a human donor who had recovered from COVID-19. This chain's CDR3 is CASRTTGAGEQYF. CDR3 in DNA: TGTGCCAGCAGGACGACAGGGGCGGGCGAGCAGTACTTC.